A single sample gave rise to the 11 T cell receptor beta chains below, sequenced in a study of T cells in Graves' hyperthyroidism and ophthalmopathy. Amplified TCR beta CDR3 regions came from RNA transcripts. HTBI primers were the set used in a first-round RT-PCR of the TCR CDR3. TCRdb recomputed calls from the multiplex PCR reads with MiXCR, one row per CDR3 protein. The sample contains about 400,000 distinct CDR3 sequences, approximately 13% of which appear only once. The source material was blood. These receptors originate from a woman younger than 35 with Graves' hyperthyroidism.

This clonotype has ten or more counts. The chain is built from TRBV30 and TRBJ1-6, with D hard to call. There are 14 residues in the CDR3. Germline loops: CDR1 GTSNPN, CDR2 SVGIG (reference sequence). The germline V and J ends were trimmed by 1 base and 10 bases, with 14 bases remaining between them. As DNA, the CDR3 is TGTGCCTGGAGTGGGGCGTTTGTCGGATCACCCCTCCACTTT. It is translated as CAWSGAFVGSPLHF.

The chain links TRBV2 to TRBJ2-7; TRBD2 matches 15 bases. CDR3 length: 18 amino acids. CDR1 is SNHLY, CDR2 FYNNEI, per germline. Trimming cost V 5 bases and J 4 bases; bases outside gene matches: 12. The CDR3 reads CASSTVGLAGGVYYEQYF. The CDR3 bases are TGTGCCAGCAGTACCGTGGGACTAGCGGGGGGCGTATATTACGAGCAGTACTTC.

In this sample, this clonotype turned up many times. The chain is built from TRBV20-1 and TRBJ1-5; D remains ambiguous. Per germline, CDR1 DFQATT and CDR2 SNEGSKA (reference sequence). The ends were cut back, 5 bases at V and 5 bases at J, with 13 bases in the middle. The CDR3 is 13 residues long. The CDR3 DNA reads TGCAGTGCTCGTGATACTATTGATCAGCCCCAGCATTTT. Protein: CSARDTIDQPQHF.

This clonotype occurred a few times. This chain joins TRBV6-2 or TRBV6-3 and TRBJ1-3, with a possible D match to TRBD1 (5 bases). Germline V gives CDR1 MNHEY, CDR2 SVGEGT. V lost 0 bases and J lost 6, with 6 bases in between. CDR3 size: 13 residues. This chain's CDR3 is CASSYSTANTIYF. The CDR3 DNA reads TGTGCCAGCAGTTACTCGACAGCAAACACCATATATTTT.

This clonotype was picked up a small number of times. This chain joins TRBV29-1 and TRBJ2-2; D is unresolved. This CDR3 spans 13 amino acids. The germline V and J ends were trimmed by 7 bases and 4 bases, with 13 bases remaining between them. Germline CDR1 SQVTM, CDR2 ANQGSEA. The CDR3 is CSDRILGTGELFF. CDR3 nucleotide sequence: TGCAGCGATCGGATTTTAGGCACCGGGGAGCTGTTTTTT.

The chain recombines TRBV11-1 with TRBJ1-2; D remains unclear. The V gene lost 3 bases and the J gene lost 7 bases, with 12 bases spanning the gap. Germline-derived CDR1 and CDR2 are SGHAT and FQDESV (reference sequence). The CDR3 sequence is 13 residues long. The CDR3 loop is CASSLDGEGGYTF. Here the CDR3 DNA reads TGTGCCAGCAGCTTGGACGGCGAGGGTGGCTACACCTTC.

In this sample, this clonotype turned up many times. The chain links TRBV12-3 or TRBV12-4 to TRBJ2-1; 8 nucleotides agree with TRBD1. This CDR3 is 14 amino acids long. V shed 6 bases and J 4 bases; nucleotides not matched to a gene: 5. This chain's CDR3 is CASRDRVGYNEQFF. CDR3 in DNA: TGTGCCAGCAGGGACAGGGTGGGGTACAATGAGCAGTTCTTC.

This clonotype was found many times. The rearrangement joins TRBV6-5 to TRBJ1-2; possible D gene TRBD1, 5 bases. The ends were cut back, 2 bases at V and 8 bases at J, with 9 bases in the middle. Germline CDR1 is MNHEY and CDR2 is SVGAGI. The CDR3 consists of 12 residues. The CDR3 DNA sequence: TGTGCCAGCAGTTACACTGGGGACGGCTACACCTTC. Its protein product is CASSYTGDGYTF.

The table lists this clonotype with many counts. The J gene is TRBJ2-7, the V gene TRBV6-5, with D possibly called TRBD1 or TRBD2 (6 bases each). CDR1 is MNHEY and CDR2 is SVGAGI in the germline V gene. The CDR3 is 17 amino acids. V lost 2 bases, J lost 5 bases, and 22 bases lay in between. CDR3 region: CASSYAPIGGRPHEQYF. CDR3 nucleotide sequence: TGTGCCAGCAGTTACGCCCCAATTGGGGGGCGACCCCACGAGCAGTACTTC.

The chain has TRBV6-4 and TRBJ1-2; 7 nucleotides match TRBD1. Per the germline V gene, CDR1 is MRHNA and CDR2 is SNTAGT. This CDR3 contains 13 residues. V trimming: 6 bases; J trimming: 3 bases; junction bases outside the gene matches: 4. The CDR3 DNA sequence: TGTGCCAGCAGCCGAGGGGGCGACTATGGCTACACCTTC. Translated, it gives CASSRGGDYGYTF.

In DNA form, the CDR3 reads TGTGCCAGCAGTCCTTCTCGGGCTAGCGGAAATGAGCAGTTCTTC. This encodes CASSPSRASGNEQFF. V usage is TRBV6-1 and J usage is TRBJ2-1; 7 positions agree with TRBD2. V trimming: 5 bases; J trimming: 7 bases; junction bases outside the gene matches: 11. Per the germline V gene, CDR1 is MNHNS and CDR2 is SASEGT. The CDR3 length is 15 residues.